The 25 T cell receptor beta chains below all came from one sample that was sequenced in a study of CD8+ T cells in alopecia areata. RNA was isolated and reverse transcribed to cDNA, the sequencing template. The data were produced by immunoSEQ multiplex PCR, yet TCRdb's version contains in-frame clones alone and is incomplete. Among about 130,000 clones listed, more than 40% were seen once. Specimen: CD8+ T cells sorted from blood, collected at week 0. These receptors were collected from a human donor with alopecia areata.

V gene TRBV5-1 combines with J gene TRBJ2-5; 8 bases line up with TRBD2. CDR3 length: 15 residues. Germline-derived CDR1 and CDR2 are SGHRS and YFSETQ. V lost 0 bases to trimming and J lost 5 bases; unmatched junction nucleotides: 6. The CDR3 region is CASSLVETSVETQYF. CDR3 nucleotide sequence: TGCGCCAGCAGCTTGGTTGAGACTAGCGTGGAGACCCAGTACTTC.

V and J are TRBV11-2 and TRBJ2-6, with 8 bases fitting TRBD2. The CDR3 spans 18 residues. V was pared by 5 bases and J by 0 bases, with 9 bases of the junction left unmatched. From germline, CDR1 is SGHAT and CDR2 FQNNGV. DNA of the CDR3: TGTGCCAGCAGCCCAGTCGGGGGGGGAAACTCTGGGGCCAACGTCCTGACTTTC. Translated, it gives CASSPVGGGNSGANVLTF. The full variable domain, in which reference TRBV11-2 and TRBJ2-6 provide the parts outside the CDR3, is EAGVAQSPRYKIIEKRQSVAFWCNPISGHATLYWYQQILGQGPKLLIQFQNNGVVDDSQLPKDRFSAERLKGVDSTLKIQPAKLEDSAVYLCASSPVGGGNSGANVLTFGAGSRLTVL.

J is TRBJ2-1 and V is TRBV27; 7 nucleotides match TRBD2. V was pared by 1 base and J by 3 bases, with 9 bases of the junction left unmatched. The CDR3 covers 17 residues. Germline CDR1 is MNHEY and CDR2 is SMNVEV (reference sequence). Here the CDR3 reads CASSLFPLANDYNEQFF. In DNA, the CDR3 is TGTGCCAGCAGTTTATTCCCACTAGCGAATGACTACAATGAGCAGTTCTTC.

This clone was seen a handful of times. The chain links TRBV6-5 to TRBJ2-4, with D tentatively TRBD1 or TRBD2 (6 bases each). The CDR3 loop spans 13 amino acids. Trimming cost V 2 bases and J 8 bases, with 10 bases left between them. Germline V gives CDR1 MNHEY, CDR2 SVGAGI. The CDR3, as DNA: TGTGCCAGCAGTTACGGTAGGGGGGACATTCAGTACTTC. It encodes CASSYGRGDIQYF.

The CDR3 loop is CASSQGRLLYEQYF. As DNA, the CDR3 is TGTGCCAGCAGCCAGGGACGGCTCTTGTACGAGCAGTACTTC. The rearrangement joins TRBV27 to TRBJ2-7; either TRBD1 or TRBD2 may supply D (5 bases each). Germline V gene lookup returns CDR1 MNHEY and CDR2 SMNVEV (reference sequence). V lost 6 bases, J lost 4 bases, and 16 bases lay in between. The CDR3 contains 14 residues.

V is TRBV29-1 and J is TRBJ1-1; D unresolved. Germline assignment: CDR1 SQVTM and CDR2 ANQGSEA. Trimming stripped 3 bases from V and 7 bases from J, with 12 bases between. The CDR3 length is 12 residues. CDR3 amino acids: CSVDAGSYEAFF. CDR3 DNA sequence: TGCAGCGTTGATGCTGGGTCCTATGAAGCTTTCTTT.

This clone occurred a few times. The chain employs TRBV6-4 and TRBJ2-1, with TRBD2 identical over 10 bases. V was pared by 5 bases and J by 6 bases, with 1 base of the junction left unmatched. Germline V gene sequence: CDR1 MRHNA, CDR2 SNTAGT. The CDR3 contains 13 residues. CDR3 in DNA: TGTGCCAGCAGTAGCGGGGGGGCCAATGAGCAGTTCTTC. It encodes CASSSGGANEQFF.

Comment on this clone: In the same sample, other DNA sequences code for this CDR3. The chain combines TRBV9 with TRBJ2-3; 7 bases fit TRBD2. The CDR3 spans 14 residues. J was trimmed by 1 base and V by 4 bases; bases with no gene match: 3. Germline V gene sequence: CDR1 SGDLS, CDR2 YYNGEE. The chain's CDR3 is CASSPSGGTDTQYF. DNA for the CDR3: TGTGCCAGCAGCCCGAGCGGGGGCACAGATACGCAGTATTTT.

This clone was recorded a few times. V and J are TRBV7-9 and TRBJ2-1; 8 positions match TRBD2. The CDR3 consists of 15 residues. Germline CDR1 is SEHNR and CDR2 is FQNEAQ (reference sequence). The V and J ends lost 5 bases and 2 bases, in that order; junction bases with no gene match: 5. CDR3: CASSPGGGTYNEQFF. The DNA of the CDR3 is TGTGCCAGCAGCCCCGGGGGGGGAACCTACAATGAGCAGTTCTTC. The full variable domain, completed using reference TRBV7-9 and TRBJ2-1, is DTGVSQNPRHKITKRGQNVTFRCDPISEHNRLYWYRQTLGQGPEFLTYFQNEAQLEKSRLLSDRFSAERPKGSFSTLEIQRTEQGDSAMYLCASSPGGGTYNEQFFGPGTRLTVL.

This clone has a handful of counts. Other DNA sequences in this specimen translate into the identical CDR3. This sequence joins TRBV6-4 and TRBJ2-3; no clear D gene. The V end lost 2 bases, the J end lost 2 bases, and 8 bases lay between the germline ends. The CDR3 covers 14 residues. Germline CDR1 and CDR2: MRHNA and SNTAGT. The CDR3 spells CASSDGDSTDTQYF. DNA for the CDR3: TGTGCCAGCAGTGACGGAGATTCCACAGATACGCAGTATTTT.

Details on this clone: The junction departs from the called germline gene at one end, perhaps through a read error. The CDR3: CASSLETQETQYF. CDR3 DNA: TGTGCTAGCAGCTTAGAGACTCAAGAGACCCAGTACTTC. This chain connects TRBV7-7 to TRBJ2-5; D call uncertain. CDR3 length equals 13 residues. In germline, CDR1 is SSHAT, CDR2 FNYEAQ (reference sequence).

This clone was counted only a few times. In nucleotides, the CDR3 is TGTGCCAGTAGTCCGGGAGGCTATGGCTACACCTTC. Its translation is CASSPGGYGYTF. The genes are TRBV19 and TRBJ1-2; D gene unclear. V was clipped by 5 bases and J by 4 bases, with 8 bases between them. Germline V gene data show CDR1 as LNHDA and CDR2 as SQIVND (reference sequence). This CDR3 spans 12 amino acids.

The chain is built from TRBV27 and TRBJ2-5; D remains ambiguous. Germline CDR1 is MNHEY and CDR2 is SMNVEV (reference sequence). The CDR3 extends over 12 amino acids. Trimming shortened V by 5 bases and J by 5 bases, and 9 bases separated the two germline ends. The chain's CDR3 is CASSQTPETQYF. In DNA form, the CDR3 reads TGTGCCAGCAGTCAGACGCCCGAGACCCAGTACTTC.

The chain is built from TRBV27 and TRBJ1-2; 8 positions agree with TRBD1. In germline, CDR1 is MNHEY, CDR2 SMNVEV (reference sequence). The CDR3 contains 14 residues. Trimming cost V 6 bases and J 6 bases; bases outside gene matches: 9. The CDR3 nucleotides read TGTGCCAGCAGCTATCAGGGGGCCGCTGATGGCTACACCTTC. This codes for CASSYQGAADGYTF.

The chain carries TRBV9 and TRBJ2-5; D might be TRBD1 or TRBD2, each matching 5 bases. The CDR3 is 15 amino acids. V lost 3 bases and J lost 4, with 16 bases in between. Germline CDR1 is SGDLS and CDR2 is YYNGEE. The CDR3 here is CASSAWDRKGETQYF. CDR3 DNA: TGTGCCAGCAGCGCGTGGGACCGCAAGGGAGAGACCCAGTACTTC.

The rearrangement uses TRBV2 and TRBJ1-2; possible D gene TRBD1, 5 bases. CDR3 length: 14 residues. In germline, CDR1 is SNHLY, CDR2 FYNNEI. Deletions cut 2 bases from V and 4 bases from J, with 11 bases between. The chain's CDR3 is CASSENGAFYGYTF. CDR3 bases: TGTGCCAGCAGTGAAAACGGGGCTTTCTATGGCTACACCTTC.

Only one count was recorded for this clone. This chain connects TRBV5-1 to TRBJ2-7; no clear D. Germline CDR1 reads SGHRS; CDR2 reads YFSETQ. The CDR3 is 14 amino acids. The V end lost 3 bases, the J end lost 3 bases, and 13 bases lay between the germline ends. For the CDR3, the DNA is TGCGCCAGCAGCTCGCTCCCGGAAGACTACGAGCAGTACTTC. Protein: CASSSLPEDYEQYF.

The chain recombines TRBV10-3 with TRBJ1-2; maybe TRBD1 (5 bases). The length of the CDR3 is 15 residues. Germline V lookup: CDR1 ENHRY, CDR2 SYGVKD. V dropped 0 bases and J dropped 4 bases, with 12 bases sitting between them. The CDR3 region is CAISESGELSYGYTF. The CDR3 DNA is TGTGCCATCAGTGAGTCGGGGGAACTATCCTATGGCTACACCTTC.

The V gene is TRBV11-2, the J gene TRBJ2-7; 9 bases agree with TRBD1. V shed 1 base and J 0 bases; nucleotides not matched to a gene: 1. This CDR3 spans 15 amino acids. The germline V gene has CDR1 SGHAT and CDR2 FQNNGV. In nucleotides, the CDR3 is TGTGCCAGCAGCTTAGGACAGGGGGTCTCCTACGAGCAGTACTTC. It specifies CASSLGQGVSYEQYF.

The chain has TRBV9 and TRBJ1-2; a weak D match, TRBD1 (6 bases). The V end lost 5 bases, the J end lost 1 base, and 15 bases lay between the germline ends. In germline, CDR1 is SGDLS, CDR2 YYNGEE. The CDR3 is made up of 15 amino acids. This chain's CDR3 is CASSGPGDSNYGYTF. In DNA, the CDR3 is TGTGCCAGCAGTGGCCCAGGGGATAGTAACTATGGCTACACCTTC.

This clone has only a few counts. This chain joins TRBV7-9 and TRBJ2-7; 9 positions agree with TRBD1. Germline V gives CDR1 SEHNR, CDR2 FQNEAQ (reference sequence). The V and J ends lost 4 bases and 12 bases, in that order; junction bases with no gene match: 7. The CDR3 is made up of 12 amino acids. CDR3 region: CASSSDRGIRYF. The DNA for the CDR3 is TGTGCCAGCAGCTCCGACAGGGGGATTCGGTACTTC.

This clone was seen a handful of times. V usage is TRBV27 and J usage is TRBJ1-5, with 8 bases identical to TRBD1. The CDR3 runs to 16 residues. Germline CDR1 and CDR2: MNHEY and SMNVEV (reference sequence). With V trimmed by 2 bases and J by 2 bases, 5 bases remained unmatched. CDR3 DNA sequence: TGTGCCAGCAGTTTAGGTCCGGGACAGGGCAATCAGCCCCAGCATTTT. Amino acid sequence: CASSLGPGQGNQPQHF.

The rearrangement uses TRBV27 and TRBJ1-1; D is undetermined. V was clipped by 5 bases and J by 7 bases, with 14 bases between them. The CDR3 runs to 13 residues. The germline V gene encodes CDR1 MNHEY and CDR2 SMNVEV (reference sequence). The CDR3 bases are TGTGCCAGCAGTCCCCGGAGGGCGATTGAAGCTTTCTTT. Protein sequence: CASSPRRAIEAFF.

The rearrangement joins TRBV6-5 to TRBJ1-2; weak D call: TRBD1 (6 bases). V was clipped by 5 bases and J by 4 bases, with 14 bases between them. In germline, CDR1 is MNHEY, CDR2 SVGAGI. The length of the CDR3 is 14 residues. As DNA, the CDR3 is TGTGCCAGCAGTCTACTACAGGGTACCTATGGCTACACCTTC. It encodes CASSLLQGTYGYTF.

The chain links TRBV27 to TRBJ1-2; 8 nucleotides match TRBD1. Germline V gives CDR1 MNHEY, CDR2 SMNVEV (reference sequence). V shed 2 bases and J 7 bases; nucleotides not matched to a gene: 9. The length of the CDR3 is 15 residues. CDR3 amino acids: CASSLSGRGLAGYTF. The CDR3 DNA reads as TGTGCCAGCAGTTTAAGTGGCAGGGGGCTGGCTGGCTACACCTTC.